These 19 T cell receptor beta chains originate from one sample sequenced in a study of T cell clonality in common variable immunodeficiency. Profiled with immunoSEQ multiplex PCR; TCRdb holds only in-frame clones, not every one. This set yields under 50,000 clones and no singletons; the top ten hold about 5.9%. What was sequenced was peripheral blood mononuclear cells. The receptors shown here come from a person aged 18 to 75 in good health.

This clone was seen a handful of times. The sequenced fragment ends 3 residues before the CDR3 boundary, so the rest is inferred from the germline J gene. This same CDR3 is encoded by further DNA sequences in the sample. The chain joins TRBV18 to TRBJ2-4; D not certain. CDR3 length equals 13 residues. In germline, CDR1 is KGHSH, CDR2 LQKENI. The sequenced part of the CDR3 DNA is TGTGCCAGCTCACCAGACTCTAACTATGGT. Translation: CASSPDSNYG. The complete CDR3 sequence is CASSPDSNYGQYF.

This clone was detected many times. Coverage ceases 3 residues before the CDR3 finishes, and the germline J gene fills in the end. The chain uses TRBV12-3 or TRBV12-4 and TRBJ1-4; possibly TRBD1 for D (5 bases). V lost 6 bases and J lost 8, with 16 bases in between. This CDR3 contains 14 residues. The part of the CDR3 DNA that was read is TGTGCCAGCAGGGAGTCAGGGAATCGGGAAAAA. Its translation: CASRESGNREK. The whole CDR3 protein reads CASRESGNREKLFF.

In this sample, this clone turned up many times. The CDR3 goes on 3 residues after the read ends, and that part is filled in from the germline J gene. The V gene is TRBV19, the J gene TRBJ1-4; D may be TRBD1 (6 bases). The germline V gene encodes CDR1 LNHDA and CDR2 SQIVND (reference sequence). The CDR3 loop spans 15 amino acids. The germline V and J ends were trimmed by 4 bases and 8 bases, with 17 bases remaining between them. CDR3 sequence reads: CASSTSTGFVEKLFF. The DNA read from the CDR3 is TGTGCCAGTAGTACCTCCACAGGGTTTGTCGAAAAA.

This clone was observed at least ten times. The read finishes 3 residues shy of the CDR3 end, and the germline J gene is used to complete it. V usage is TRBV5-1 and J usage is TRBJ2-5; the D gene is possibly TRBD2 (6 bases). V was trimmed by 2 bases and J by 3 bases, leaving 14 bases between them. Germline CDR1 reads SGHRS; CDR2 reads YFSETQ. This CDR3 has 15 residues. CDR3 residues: CASSLLAGSEETQYF. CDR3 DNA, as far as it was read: TGCGCCAGCAGCTTACTAGCCGGGAGCGAAGAGACC.

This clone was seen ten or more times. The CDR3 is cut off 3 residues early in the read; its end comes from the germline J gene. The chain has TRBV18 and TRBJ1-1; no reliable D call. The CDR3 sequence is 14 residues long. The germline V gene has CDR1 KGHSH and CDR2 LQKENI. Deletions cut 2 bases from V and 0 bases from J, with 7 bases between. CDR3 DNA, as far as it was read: TGTGCCAGCTCACCATCAGTAATGAACACTGAA. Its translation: CASSPSVMNTE. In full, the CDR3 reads CASSPSVMNTEAFF.

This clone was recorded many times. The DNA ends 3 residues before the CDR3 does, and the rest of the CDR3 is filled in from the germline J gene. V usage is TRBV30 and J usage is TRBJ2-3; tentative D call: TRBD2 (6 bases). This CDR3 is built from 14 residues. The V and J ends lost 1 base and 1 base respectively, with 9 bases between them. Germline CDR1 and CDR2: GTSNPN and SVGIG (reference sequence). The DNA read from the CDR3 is TGTGCCTGGAGTGGCGAGCGGGGCACAGATACG. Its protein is CAWSGERGTDT. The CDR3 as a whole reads CAWSGERGTDTQYF.

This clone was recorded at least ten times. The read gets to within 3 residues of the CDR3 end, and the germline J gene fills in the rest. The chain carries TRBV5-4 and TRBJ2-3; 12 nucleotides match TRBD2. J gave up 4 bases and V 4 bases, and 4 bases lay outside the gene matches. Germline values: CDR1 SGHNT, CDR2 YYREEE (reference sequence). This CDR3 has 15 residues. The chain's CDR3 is CASSPSGGAPDTQYF. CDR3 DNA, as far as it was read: TGTGCCAGCAGCCCTAGCGGGGGGGCCCCAGATACG.

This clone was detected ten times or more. The CDR3 bases that were read are TGCGCCAGCAGCTTGGGGACAAGTATACAAGAGACC. This encodes CASSLGTSIQET. In full, the CDR3 is CASSLGTSIQETQYF. V is TRBV5-1 and J is TRBJ2-5, with a weak D call TRBD1 (5 bases). The CDR3 end is not reached by the read, which stops 3 residues before it; the germline J gene fills it in. The ends were cut back, 0 bases at V and 2 bases at J, with 11 bases in the middle. CDR1 SGHRS and CDR2 YFSETQ come from the germline V gene. The length of the CDR3 is 15 residues.

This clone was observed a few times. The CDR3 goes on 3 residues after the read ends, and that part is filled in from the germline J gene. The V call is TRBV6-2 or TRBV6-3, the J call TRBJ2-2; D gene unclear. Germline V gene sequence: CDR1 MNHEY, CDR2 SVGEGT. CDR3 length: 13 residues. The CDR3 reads CASSYGSHEKLFF. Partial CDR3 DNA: TGTGCCAGCAGTTACGGCAGTCATGAAAAG.

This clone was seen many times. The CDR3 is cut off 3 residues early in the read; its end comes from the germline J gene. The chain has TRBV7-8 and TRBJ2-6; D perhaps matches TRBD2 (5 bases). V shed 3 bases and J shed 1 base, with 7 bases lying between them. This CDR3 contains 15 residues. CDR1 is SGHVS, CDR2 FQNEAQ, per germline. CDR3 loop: CASSFRGSGANVLTF. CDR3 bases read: TGTGCCAGCAGCTTCCGGGGATCTGGGGCCAACGTC.

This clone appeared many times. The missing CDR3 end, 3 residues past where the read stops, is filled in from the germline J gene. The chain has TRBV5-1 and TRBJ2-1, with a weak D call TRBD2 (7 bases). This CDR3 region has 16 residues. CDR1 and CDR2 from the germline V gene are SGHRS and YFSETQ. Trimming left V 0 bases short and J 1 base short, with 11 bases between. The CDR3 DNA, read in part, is TGCGCCAGCAGCTTGGGTGGGGGGGCTTCCTACAATGAG. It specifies CASSLGGGASYNE. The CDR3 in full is CASSLGGGASYNEQFF.

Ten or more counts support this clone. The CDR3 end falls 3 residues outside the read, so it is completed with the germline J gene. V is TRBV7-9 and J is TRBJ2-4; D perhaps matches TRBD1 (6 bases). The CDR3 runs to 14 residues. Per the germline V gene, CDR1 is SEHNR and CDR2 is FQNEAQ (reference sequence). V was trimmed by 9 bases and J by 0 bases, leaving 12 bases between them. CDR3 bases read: TGTGCCAGTACCCAGGGGTCAGCCAAAAACATT. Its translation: CASTQGSAKNI. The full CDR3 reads CASTQGSAKNIQYF.

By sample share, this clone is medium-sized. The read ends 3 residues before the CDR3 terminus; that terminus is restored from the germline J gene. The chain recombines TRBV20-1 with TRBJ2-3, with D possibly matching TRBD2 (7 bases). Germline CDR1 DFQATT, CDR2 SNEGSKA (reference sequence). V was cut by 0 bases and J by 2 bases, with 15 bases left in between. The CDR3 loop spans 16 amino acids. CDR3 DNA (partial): TGCAGTGCTAGAGATCAATGGGGGGGCGACACAGATACG. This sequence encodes CSARDQWGGDTDT. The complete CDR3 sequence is CSARDQWGGDTDTQYF.

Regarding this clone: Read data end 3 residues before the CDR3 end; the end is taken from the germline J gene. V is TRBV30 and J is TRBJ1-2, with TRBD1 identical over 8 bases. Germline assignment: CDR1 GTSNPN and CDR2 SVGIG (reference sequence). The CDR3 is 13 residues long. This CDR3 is CAWSVDRGYDYTF. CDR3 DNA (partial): TGTGCCTGGAGTGTCGACAGGGGCTACGAC.

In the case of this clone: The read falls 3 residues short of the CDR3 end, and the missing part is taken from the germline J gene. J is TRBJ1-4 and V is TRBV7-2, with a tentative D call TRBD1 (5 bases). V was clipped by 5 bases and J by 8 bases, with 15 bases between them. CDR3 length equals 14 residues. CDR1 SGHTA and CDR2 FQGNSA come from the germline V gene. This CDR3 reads CASSRGGMREKLFF. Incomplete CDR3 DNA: TGTGCCAGCAGCCGGGGGGGAATGAGGGAAAAA.

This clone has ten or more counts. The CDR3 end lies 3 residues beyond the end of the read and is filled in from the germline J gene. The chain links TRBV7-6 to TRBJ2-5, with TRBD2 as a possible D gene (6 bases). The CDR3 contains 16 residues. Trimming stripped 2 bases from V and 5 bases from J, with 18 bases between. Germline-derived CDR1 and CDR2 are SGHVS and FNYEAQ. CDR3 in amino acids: CASSLRRGGVRETQYF. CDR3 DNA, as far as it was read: TGTGCCAGCAGCTTACGCCGCGGCGGGGTTCGGGAGACC.

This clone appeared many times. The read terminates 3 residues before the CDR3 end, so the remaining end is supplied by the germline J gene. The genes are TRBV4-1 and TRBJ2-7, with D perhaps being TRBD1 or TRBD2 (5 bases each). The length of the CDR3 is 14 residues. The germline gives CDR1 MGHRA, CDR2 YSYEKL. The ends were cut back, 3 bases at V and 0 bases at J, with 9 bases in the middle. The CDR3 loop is CASSHPGSSYEQYF. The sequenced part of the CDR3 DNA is TGCGCCAGCAGCCATCCAGGGAGCTCCTACGAG.

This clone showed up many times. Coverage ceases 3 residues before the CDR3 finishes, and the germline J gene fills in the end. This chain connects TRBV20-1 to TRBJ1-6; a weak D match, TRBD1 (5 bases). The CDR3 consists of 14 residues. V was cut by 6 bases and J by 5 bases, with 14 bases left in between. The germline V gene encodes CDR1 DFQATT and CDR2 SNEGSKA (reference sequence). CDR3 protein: CSAATVLDNSPLHF. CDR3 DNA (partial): TGCAGTGCCGCGACAGTCCTTGATAATTCACCC.

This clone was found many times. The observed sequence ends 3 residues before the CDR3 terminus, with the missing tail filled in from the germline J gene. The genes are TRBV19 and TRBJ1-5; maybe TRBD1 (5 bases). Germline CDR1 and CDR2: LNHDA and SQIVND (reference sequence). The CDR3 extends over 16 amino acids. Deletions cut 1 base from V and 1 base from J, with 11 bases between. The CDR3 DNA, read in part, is TGTGCCAGTAGTATAGCGGCCACAGGCAGCAATCAGCCC. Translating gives CASSIAATGSNQP. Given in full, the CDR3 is CASSIAATGSNQPQHF.